The rows below give T cell receptor beta chains drawn from one sample of a study of blood T cell repertoires in COVID-19. The protocol was immunoSEQ multiplex PCR, while the TCRdb copy is restricted to in-frame clones and leaves out a portion. This table has 200,000 to 300,000 clones, around nine tenths appearing once. The sequenced sample was peripheral blood. Receptor source: a woman aged 55-75 years with COVID-19, enrolled during active disease. CDR3s include the opening cysteine and the closing phenylalanine or tryptophan. Fields, in order: clone size, V gene, J gene, D gene, CDR3 protein, CDR3 DNA. D genes are given only for firm matches. Rows give clone size only sometimes, using once, few, many, or a class for an expanded clone.

clone size: .
V gene: TRBV7-3
J gene: TRBJ2-5
D gene: TRBD2
CDR3 protein: CASSLSGRSEETQYF
CDR3 DNA: TGTGCCAGCAGCTTGAGCGGGAGGAGCGAAGAGACCCAGTACTTC

clone size: .
V gene: TRBV5-4
J gene: TRBJ2-7
D gene: .
CDR3 protein: CASSLVTGIPSEQYF
CDR3 DNA: TGTGCCAGCAGCTTGGTCACAGGGATCCCCTCTGAGCAGTACTTC

clone size: .
V gene: TRBV9
J gene: TRBJ2-1
D gene: TRBD2
CDR3 protein: CASSVTPLGGLAGGLNEQFF
CDR3 DNA: TGTGCCAGCAGCGTGACACCACTAGGGGGACTAGCGGGAGGGCTCAATGAGCAGTTCTTC

clone size: .
V gene: TRBV6-1
J gene: TRBJ1-3
D gene: .
CDR3 protein: CASSEPSRSGNTIYF
CDR3 DNA: TGTGCCAGCAGTGAACCGTCCCGCTCTGGAAACACCATATATTTT

clone size: .
V gene: TRBV6-5
J gene: TRBJ1-6
D gene: TRBD1
CDR3 protein: CASSPGTEGSPLHF
CDR3 DNA: TGTGCCAGCAGTCCCGGGACAGAAGGTTCACCCCTCCACTTT

clone size: .
V gene: TRBV28
J gene: TRBJ1-1
D gene: .
CDR3 protein: CASRGGYTEAFF
CDR3 DNA: TGTGCCAGCAGGGGGGGGTACACTGAAGCTTTCTTT

clone size: .
V gene: TRBV5-5
J gene: TRBJ1-6
D gene: TRBD1
CDR3 protein: CASRFTGGGRNSPLHF
CDR3 DNA: TGTGCCAGCAGATTTACAGGGGGCGGGAGAAATTCACCCCTCCACTTT

clone size: .
V gene: TRBV24-1
J gene: TRBJ2-3
D gene: TRBD2
CDR3 protein: CATASGRPTDTQYF
CDR3 DNA: TGTGCCACCGCCAGCGGGAGACCGACAGATACGCAGTATTTT

clone size: .
V gene: TRBV30
J gene: TRBJ1-2
D gene: TRBD1
CDR3 protein: CAWSVLGTGAGYTF
CDR3 DNA: TGTGCCTGGAGTGTATTAGGGACAGGGGCTGGCTACACCTTC

clone size: .
V gene: TRBV15
J gene: TRBJ1-5
D gene: .
CDR3 protein: CATNLGGPGQPQHF
CDR3 DNA: TGTGCCACCAACTTGGGGGGGCCAGGGCAGCCCCAGCATTTT

clone size: .
V gene: TRBV28
J gene: TRBJ2-1
D gene: TRBD1
CDR3 protein: CASSTLRQGNEQFF
CDR3 DNA: TGTGCCAGCAGTACCCTCAGACAGGGAAATGAGCAGTTCTTC

clone size: .
V gene: TRBV28
J gene: TRBJ1-4
D gene: .
CDR3 protein: CASSLSGGLAKLFF
CDR3 DNA: TGTGCCAGCAGCCTCTCGGGGGGACTGGCGAAACTGTTTTTT

clone size: .
V gene: TRBV6-2/TRBV6-3
J gene: TRBJ2-1
D gene: TRBD2
CDR3 protein: CASSYGGLAGVRYNEQFF
CDR3 DNA: TGTGCCAGCAGTTACGGGGGACTAGCGGGAGTGCGCTACAATGAGCAGTTCTTC

clone size: .
V gene: TRBV19
J gene: TRBJ2-1
D gene: TRBD2
CDR3 protein: CASSKDPPLAGGPRNEQFF
CDR3 DNA: TGTGCCAGTAGTAAGGATCCCCCACTAGCGGGAGGGCCTCGTAATGAGCAGTTCTTC

clone size: .
V gene: TRBV5-1
J gene: TRBJ2-3
D gene: TRBD2
CDR3 protein: CASSFLAGLTDTQYF
CDR3 DNA: TGCGCCAGCAGTTTCTTAGCGGGCCTCACAGATACGCAGTATTTT

clone size: .
V gene: TRBV24-1
J gene: TRBJ1-2
D gene: .
CDR3 protein: CATSDYWGGGYTF
CDR3 DNA: TGTGCCACCAGTGATTACTGGGGCGGTGGCTACACCTTC

clone size: .
V gene: TRBV11-2
J gene: TRBJ1-1
D gene: TRBD1
CDR3 protein: CASSYYTGGTEAFF
CDR3 DNA: TGTGCCAGCAGCTATTACACAGGGGGCACTGAAGCTTTCTTT

clone size: .
V gene: TRBV2
J gene: TRBJ1-2
D gene: .
CDR3 protein: CASSENMANYGYTF
CDR3 DNA: TGTGCCAGCAGTGAGAACATGGCTAACTATGGCTACACCTTC

clone size: .
V gene: TRBV5-1
J gene: TRBJ2-3
D gene: .
CDR3 protein: CASSKNRFTDTQYF
CDR3 DNA: TGCGCCAGCAGCAAGAACAGATTCACAGATACGCAGTATTTT

clone size: .
V gene: TRBV4-2
J gene: TRBJ1-6
D gene: .
CDR3 protein: CASSQDSMGGMHNSPLHF
CDR3 DNA: TGTGCCAGCAGCCAAGATAGCATGGGGGGGATGCATAATTCACCCCTCCACTTT

clone size: .
V gene: TRBV5-5
J gene: TRBJ1-6
D gene: .
CDR3 protein: CASSLLGTGGSPLHF
CDR3 DNA: TGTGCCAGCAGCTTGTTGGGGACGGGAGGGTCACCCCTCCACTTT

clone size: .
V gene: TRBV5-4
J gene: TRBJ2-7
D gene: TRBD2
CDR3 protein: CASSVGLALEMDEQYF
CDR3 DNA: TGTGCCAGCAGCGTGGGACTAGCTCTTGAAATGGACGAGCAGTACTTC

clone size: .
V gene: TRBV6-1
J gene: TRBJ1-1
D gene: TRBD1
CDR3 protein: CASSGKAGTGVYVNTEAFF
CDR3 DNA: TGTGCCAGCAGTGGGAAGGCGGGGACAGGGGTATACGTGAACACTGAAGCTTTCTTT

clone size: .
V gene: TRBV5-6
J gene: TRBJ1-5
D gene: .
CDR3 protein: CASSTSGVNQPQHF
CDR3 DNA: TGTGCCAGCAGCACATCGGGGGTGAATCAGCCCCAGCATTTT

clone size: .
V gene: TRBV19
J gene: TRBJ2-5
D gene: TRBD1
CDR3 protein: CASSRGTGRETQYF
CDR3 DNA: TGTGCCAGTAGTAGAGGGACAGGGCGAGAGACCCAGTACTTC

clone size: few
V gene: TRBV5-1
J gene: TRBJ1-3
D gene: TRBD1
CDR3 protein: CASSMANRGNSGNTIYF
CDR3 DNA: TGCGCCAGCAGCATGGCGAACAGGGGGAACTCTGGAAACACCATATATTTT

clone size: .
V gene: TRBV19
J gene: TRBJ1-2
D gene: .
CDR3 protein: CASSIESPIGGLRGYTF
CDR3 DNA: TGTGCCAGTAGTATAGAAAGCCCAATCGGGGGTCTTCGGGGCTACACCTTC

clone size: .
V gene: TRBV5-8
J gene: TRBJ1-6
D gene: .
CDR3 protein: CASSRTRGSPLHF
CDR3 DNA: TGTGCCAGCAGCCGGACCAGGGGTTCACCCCTCCACTTT

clone size: .
V gene: TRBV6-1
J gene: TRBJ1-6
D gene: .
CDR3 protein: CASSDPTGGARVRSPLHF
CDR3 DNA: TGTGCCAGCAGTGATCCGACGGGTGGGGCCAGGGTGAGATCACCCCTCCACTTT

clone size: few
V gene: TRBV29-1
J gene: TRBJ2-3
D gene: .
CDR3 protein: CSVRNGTDTQYF
CDR3 DNA: TGCAGCGTGAGAAATGGTACGGATACGCAGTATTTT

clone size: .
V gene: TRBV19
J gene: TRBJ2-1
D gene: .
CDR3 protein: CASSRDSGTGDYNEQFF
CDR3 DNA: TGTGCCAGTAGTAGAGACTCCGGGACGGGGGACTACAATGAGCAGTTCTTC

clone size: .
V gene: TRBV27
J gene: TRBJ2-5
D gene: TRBD2
CDR3 protein: CASSHVGRRGGTQYF
CDR3 DNA: TGTGCCAGCAGCCACGTGGGACGACGGGGGGGGACCCAGTACTTC

clone size: .
V gene: TRBV28
J gene: TRBJ2-1
D gene: TRBD2
CDR3 protein: CASSPRLAGPFGAYNEQFF
CDR3 DNA: TGTGCCAGCAGTCCCCGGCTAGCGGGCCCTTTTGGGGCCTACAATGAGCAGTTCTTC

clone size: .
V gene: TRBV3-1/TRBV3-2
J gene: TRBJ2-1
D gene: .
CDR3 protein: CASSRDNRNGRIYNEQFF
CDR3 DNA: TGTGCCAGCAGCCGCGATAACCGGAATGGCAGGATCTACAATGAGCAGTTCTTC

clone size: .
V gene: TRBV19
J gene: TRBJ2-1
D gene: TRBD2
CDR3 protein: CASRRLAGQRINEQFF
CDR3 DNA: TGTGCCAGTAGGCGACTAGCGGGACAGAGAATCAATGAGCAGTTCTTC

clone size: .
V gene: TRBV11-2
J gene: TRBJ2-7
D gene: .
CDR3 protein: CASSLDLAVSYEQYF
CDR3 DNA: TGTGCCAGCAGCTTAGATCTTGCAGTGTCCTACGAGCAGTACTTC

clone size: .
V gene: TRBV6-6
J gene: TRBJ1-4
D gene: TRBD1
CDR3 protein: CASNDRDEKLFF
CDR3 DNA: TGTGCCAGCAACGACAGGGACGAAAAACTGTTTTTT

clone size: .
V gene: TRBV20-1
J gene: TRBJ2-1
D gene: .
CDR3 protein: CSAIRDNEQFF
CDR3 DNA: TGCAGTGCTATCCGCGACAATGAGCAGTTCTTC

clone size: .
V gene: TRBV7-3
J gene: TRBJ1-2
D gene: .
CDR3 protein: CASSPQPGYYGYTF
CDR3 DNA: TGTGCCAGCAGCCCCCAGCCAGGGTATTATGGCTACACCTTC

clone size: .
V gene: TRBV6-5
J gene: TRBJ1-1
D gene: .
CDR3 protein: CASSYEAGAEAFF
CDR3 DNA: TGTGCCAGCAGTTATGAGGCTGGCGCTGAAGCTTTCTTT

clone size: .
V gene: TRBV18
J gene: TRBJ1-6
D gene: TRBD1
CDR3 protein: CASSPLGQENSPLHF
CDR3 DNA: TGTGCCAGCTCACCACTTGGACAGGAGAATTCACCCCTCCACTTT

clone size: .
V gene: TRBV7-9
J gene: TRBJ1-6
D gene: .
CDR3 protein: CASSPPTVSGNSPLHF
CDR3 DNA: TGTGCCAGCAGCCCGCCAACAGTTTCTGGCAATTCACCCCTCCACTTT

clone size: few
V gene: TRBV7-8
J gene: TRBJ2-1
D gene: TRBD2
CDR3 protein: CASSPLEAGAYNEQFF
CDR3 DNA: TGTGCCAGCTCGCCCCTTGAGGCGGGAGCCTACAATGAGCAGTTCTTC

clone size: .
V gene: TRBV11-3
J gene: TRBJ2-3
D gene: TRBD2
CDR3 protein: CASSHGLAGGSDTQYF
CDR3 DNA: TGTGCCAGCAGCCACGGACTAGCGGGAGGGTCGGATACGCAGTATTTT

clone size: .
V gene: TRBV11-2
J gene: TRBJ2-1
D gene: TRBD2
CDR3 protein: CASSLRERGSYNEQFF
CDR3 DNA: TGTGCCAGCAGCTTACGGGAGCGGGGCTCCTACAATGAGCAGTTCTTC

clone size: .
V gene: TRBV2
J gene: TRBJ2-5
D gene: .
CDR3 protein: CASSEGPRETQYF
CDR3 DNA: TGTGCCAGCAGTGAAGGCCCTCGGGAGACCCAGTACTTC

clone size: .
V gene: TRBV18
J gene: TRBJ2-7
D gene: TRBD1
CDR3 protein: CASSLQGAYEQYF
CDR3 DNA: TGTGCCAGCTCACTGCAGGGGGCCTACGAGCAGTACTTC

clone size: .
V gene: TRBV3-1/TRBV3-2
J gene: TRBJ1-1
D gene: TRBD1
CDR3 protein: CASSQRLGQGASEAFF
CDR3 DNA: TGTGCCAGCAGCCAACGACTGGGACAGGGGGCCTCTGAAGCTTTCTTT

clone size: once
V gene: TRBV6-1
J gene: TRBJ1-5
D gene: .
CDR3 protein: CASSEGHQGQPQHF
CDR3 DNA: TGTGCCAGCAGTGAGGGACACCAAGGTCAGCCCCAGCATTTT